This T cell receptor (beta chain) was sequenced in a study of cytomegalovirus exposure and HLA in healthy donors. 13 Jbeta primers and 60 Vbeta primers were used for the PCR. As handled by the study authors: The count from a later analysis was about 80 million unique TCR beta chains, 9 million to 12 million of them shared. The repertoire was sequenced with immunoSEQ multiplex PCR; TCRdb's copy has only in-frame clones and lacks some. That table gives V, J and clone size, and the DNA gave D and trimming. Among just over 95,000 clones listed, around 80% were seen once. Study findings and constraints: As a later analysis revealed, most CMV-associated TCR beta chains appeared HLA-restricted. Analysis performed later showed TCR beta chains linked to HLA being more clonally expanded than equally common others.

After removal of 4 bases from V and 4 bases from J, the junction contained 10 bases not matched to a gene. The CDR3 covers 15 residues. CDR1 is ENHRY and CDR2 is SYGVKD in the germline V gene. Concerning this clone: Its specificity is not known.

Sequenced input: PBMCs. V and J are TRBV10-3 and TRBJ2-7; TRBD1 aligns across 7 bases. The source is a human donor in good health. In DNA, the CDR3 is TGTGCCATCAGTGTTTACACAGGGGCCAGTTACGAGCAGTACTTC. Amino acids: CAISVYTGASYEQYF.